These T cell receptor beta chains were read from a single sample in a study of blood T cell repertoires in COVID-19. Libraries were prepared by immunoSEQ multiplex PCR; TCRdb keeps only in-frame clonotypes and omits some of them. This sample has roughly 330,000 clones; around 87% occur once, and the top ten carry roughly 5%. The sequenced material came from PBMCs or T cells enriched from blood (not recorded which). The receptors here all came from a woman under 40 who had recovered from COVID-19. Each CDR3 is given with its conserved first and last residue. D genes are given only for firm matches. Clone size is shown for a subset of rows, as once, few, many or a class of expanded clone.

clone size	V gene	J gene	D gene	CDR3 protein	CDR3 DNA
NA	TRBV5-1	TRBJ2-3	TRBD2	CASSLSPTSGASTDTQYF	TGCGCCAGCAGCTTGTCCCCCACTAGCGGGGCTAGCACAGATACGCAGTATTTT
NA	TRBV5-6	TRBJ1-5	NA	CASSLAWRADQPQHF	TGTGCCAGCAGCTTGGCCTGGAGGGCGGATCAGCCCCAGCATTTT
NA	TRBV15	TRBJ2-7	NA	CATSRENRVGEQYF	TGTGCCACCAGCAGAGAGAACAGGGTGGGCGAGCAGTACTTC
NA	TRBV11-2	TRBJ1-1	NA	CASSLEGFSLHLNTEAFF	TGTGCCAGCAGCTTGGAGGGCTTCTCCCTCCATCTGAACACTGAAGCTTTCTTT
NA	TRBV25-1	TRBJ2-7	NA	CASSPGPYEQYF	TGTGCCAGCAGTCCAGGGCCCTACGAGCAGTACTTC
NA	TRBV30	TRBJ1-2	NA	CAWNRDKANYGYTF	TGTGCCTGGAATCGGGACAAAGCTAACTATGGCTACACCTTC
NA	TRBV6-5	TRBJ1-3	TRBD1	CASSSNRDRGDTIYF	TGTGCCAGCAGTTCTAACCGGGACAGGGGCGACACCATATATTTT
NA	TRBV21-1	TRBJ2-3	NA	CASSNGSAGTDTQYF	TGTGCCAGCAGCAATGGGAGCGCCGGCACAGATACGCAGTATTTT
NA	TRBV5-6	TRBJ2-6	NA	CASTPGIGSGANVLTF	TGTGCCAGCACCCCCGGGATTGGGTCTGGGGCCAACGTCCTGACTTTC
NA	TRBV19	TRBJ1-1	NA	CASSTQGTTEAFF	TGTGCCAGTAGCACGCAGGGAACCACTGAAGCTTTCTTT
NA	TRBV30	TRBJ1-1	NA	CASSTGSEYIGAEAFF	TGTGCCTCGTCGACGGGGAGTGAATATATCGGGGCTGAAGCTTTCTTT
NA	TRBV11-2	TRBJ2-4	TRBD2	CASSSQGLAGGFQYF	TGTGCCAGCAGCTCGCAAGGACTAGCGGGGGGCTTTCAGTACTTC
NA	TRBV5-1	TRBJ2-3	TRBD1	CASSLDGTGGPDTQYF	TGCGCCAGCAGCTTGGATGGGACAGGGGGCCCAGATACGCAGTATTTT
NA	TRBV9	TRBJ2-3	NA	CASSVEGVDTQYF	TGTGCCAGCAGCGTTGAGGGGGTAGATACGCAGTATTTT
NA	TRBV27	TRBJ2-1	NA	CASSPLPGYNEQFF	TGTGCCAGCAGTCCTCTCCCGGGTTACAATGAGCAGTTCTTC
NA	TRBV6-4	TRBJ1-1	TRBD1	CASSDQAGGTYRPEAFF	TGTGCCAGCAGTGACCAGGCAGGGGGGACATATCGTCCTGAAGCTTTCTTT
NA	TRBV4-3	TRBJ2-3	NA	CASSQIGGLEADTQYF	TGCGCCAGCAGCCAAATCGGGGGGCTCGAGGCAGATACGCAGTATTTT
NA	TRBV7-2	TRBJ1-1	NA	CASSLRLQGEAFF	TGTGCCAGCAGCTTACGATTACAGGGTGAAGCTTTCTTT
NA	TRBV29-1	TRBJ1-2	NA	CSVLPGGDHYGYTF	TGCAGCGTCCTGCCGGGGGGGGACCACTATGGCTACACCTTC
once	TRBV5-1	TRBJ1-5	NA	CASSLAREPQHF	TGCGCCAGCAGCTTGGCCCGAGAGCCCCAGCATTTT
NA	TRBV6-5	TRBJ2-7	NA	CASRSNYEQYF	TGTGCCAGCAGATCAAACTACGAGCAGTACTTC
NA	TRBV5-1	TRBJ2-1	NA	CASSRTTGYNEQFF	TGCGCCAGCAGCCGGACTACCGGCTACAATGAGCAGTTCTTC
once	TRBV19	TRBJ2-1	TRBD1	CASSMEGQVSYNEQFF	TGTGCCAGTAGTATGGAGGGACAGGTCTCCTACAATGAGCAGTTCTTC
NA	TRBV19	TRBJ1-2	NA	CATRGGMGGYTF	TGTGCCACCCGGGGGGGTATGGGTGGCTACACCTTC
NA	TRBV5-1	TRBJ2-7	TRBD1	CASSPETGFYEQYF	TGCGCCAGCAGCCCGGAGACAGGGTTTTACGAGCAGTACTTC
NA	TRBV18	TRBJ1-1	NA	CASSPPGGLVNTEAFF	TGTGCCAGCTCACCACCGGGGGGATTGGTGAACACTGAAGCTTTCTTT
NA	TRBV28	TRBJ2-3	NA	CASSHRWPTTDTQYF	TGTGCCAGCAGCCACAGGTGGCCAACCACAGATACGCAGTATTTT
NA	TRBV7-2	TRBJ1-2	NA	CASSLGAAVDYGYTF	TGTGCCAGCAGCTTAGGGGCAGCCGTGGACTATGGCTACACCTTC
once	TRBV19	TRBJ2-1	TRBD2	CASSRSGGSYNEQFF	TGTGCCAGTAGTCGGTCGGGGGGGAGTTACAATGAGCAGTTCTTC
NA	TRBV6-5	TRBJ1-2	NA	CASSDIYGYTF	TGTGCCTCCTCGGACATCTATGGCTACACCTTC
NA	TRBV5-1	TRBJ2-1	NA	CASSLDGGSSYNEQFF	TGCGCCAGCAGCTTGGACGGGGGAAGCTCCTACAATGAGCAGTTCTTC
NA	TRBV13	TRBJ2-7	NA	CASSSTGFRAYEQYF	TGTGCCAGCAGCTCAACAGGGTTTAGGGCGTACGAGCAGTACTTC
NA	TRBV3-1/TRBV3-2	TRBJ2-2	TRBD2	CASSNSGGKGTGELFF	TGTGCCAGCAGTAACAGCGGGGGGAAGGGCACCGGGGAGCTGTTTTTT
NA	TRBV2	TRBJ2-1	TRBD2	CASRAGTSGNNEQFF	TGTGCCAGCAGAGCCGGGACTAGCGGGAACAATGAGCAGTTCTTC
NA	TRBV20-1	TRBJ2-5	TRBD2	CSASASGGHEETQYF	TGCAGTGCTAGTGCTAGCGGGGGTCACGAAGAGACCCAGTACTTC